The T cell receptor (beta chain) under discussion was sequenced for a study of Graves' ophthalmopathy and Graves' hyperthyroidism (dated by TCRdb to 2016 to 2018). Concerning the study at large: A patient counted as having stable hyperthyroidism if there was no progression to ophthalmopathy within 18 months of follow-up. TCR beta repertoire signatures were used to distinguish Graves' ophthalmopathy from Graves' hyperthyroidism and to predict progression to ophthalmopathy. In total, 135 blood samples were TCR-sequenced: around 42 ophthalmopathy, 75 hyperthyroidism and some 17 hyperthyroidism-to-ophthalmopathy patients. To explore V-J signatures that separate ophthalmopathy from hyperthyroidism, a discovery set of about a hundred patients was enrolled, consisting of 43 with ophthalmopathy and around 60 with stable hyperthyroidism. An independent validation cohort comprised around 20 hyperthyroidism patients and about 16 patients who later progressed from hyperthyroidism to ophthalmopathy. In five or six hyperthyroidism patients, the T-cell repertoires found in thyroid tissue were compared with those found in blood. Following sampling, methimazole starting at 30 mg daily was administered to hyperthyroidism patients, and high-dose intravenous methylprednisolone was administered to ophthalmopathy patients. Points the paper makes about the study in general: In validation, the model predicted ophthalmopathy progression with nearly 71% sensitivity and 72.22% specificity; some 13 predicted patients were CT-confirmed with GO in a median of around 6 months. No statistical method was used to set the sample size in advance, and the investigators knew which group each participant was assigned to. In cross-validation, the 13-signature model distinguished ophthalmopathy from stable hyperthyroidism with approximately 85% sensitivity and 81% to 83% specificity, and in the test set the corresponding values were about 80% and 75%. Among expanded thyroid clonotypes with frequency above 0.001, most also showed up in blood, which suggests that blood repertoires may reflect the thyroid immune response.

This clonotype appeared many times. Its binding antigen is unknown. No qualities accompany the bases; no much larger clone lies one base away. Hyperthyroidism patients were newly diagnosed, with disease duration under 2 months, and aged 18 to 65 years. Patients with other autoimmune diseases, uncontrolled infections, pregnancy or lactation were excluded. Diagnosis relied on clinical symptoms, serum thyroxine, TRAb, thyroid ultrasound and orbital computed tomography. Total RNA was extracted using Trizol reagent, and RNA quality was checked on an Agilent 2100 Bioanalyzer. TCR beta CDR3 regions were amplified from RNA transcripts for repertoire sequencing. HTBI primers and the Qiagen OneStep RT-PCR kit were used in a first-round RT-PCR, which was followed by a second-round multiplex PCR, size selection and purification. The libraries underwent paired-end sequencing with 100 bp reads on an Illumina HiSeq2000. As for the original processing: Reads were processed with SOAPnuke, discarding reads with adapters, uncalled bases, mean Phred below 15, or no exact constant-primer or identifier match. COPE v1.2.5 was used to merge the high-quality paired reads. Unique nucleotide sequences were defined as clonotypes and aligned to IMGT TRB V, D and J references using MiTCR v1.1. Only V-J combinations with frequency above 0.0001 were analysed, covering around 99% of repertoires. For each V-J combination, a TCR clonal expansion and chaos score was defined as the ratio of F50 clonal expansion to chaos observed in the TCRdist matrix. Welch's t-statistics and random forest were used to reduce the features to about 14 V-J combinations, which were then used as input to a naive Bayes classifier. The Morisita-Horn index was used to measure how similar the thyroid and blood repertoires were. Starting from the raw public reads, TCRdb applied fastp trimming at Q25, assembled clones with MiXCR and retained in-frame beta chains. A single entry per CDR3 protein holds the most common genes and DNA from its merged rows. In this record, the V and J calls reflect TCRdb's handling and not the investigators' own analysis. The sample table records 900,000 to 1,200,000 distinct CDR3 sequences; 35% to 45% of these occur just once. The ten largest account for approximately 12% of the sample.

The clonotype originates from an adult man with Graves' hyperthyroidism. Material: peripheral blood or thyroid tissue (not recorded which).

The nucleotide sequence reads TGTGCCAGCAGCTTCGGGGGTGTGTACGAGCAGTACTTC. This codes for CASSFGGVYEQYF. The chain is made from TRBV7-9 and TRBJ2-7; a tentative D call is TRBD2 (6 bases match). CDR1 and CDR2 (SEHNR, FQNEAQ) derive from the germline V gene (reference sequence). The trim is 3 bases for V and 4 bases for J, with a gap of 10 bases between the germline ends. The cysteine opens and the phenylalanine closes a CDR3 of 13 amino acids. Only the CDR3 part of the read is kept: 39 bases, read in frame from the first base.